These 12 T cell receptor beta chains originate from one sample sequenced in a study of low-dose radiotherapy and immunotherapy resistance in tumors. First-strand cDNA relied on TRAV- and TRBV-specific primers spanning alpha and beta chains. A constant-region primer paired with the V-primer adapter amplified TCRs over about 19 PCR cycles. TCRdb analysed the reads with MiXCR anew, one entry per CDR3 protein. Of roughly 10,000 distinct CDR3 sequences in the sample, 35% to 50% are singletons; the top ten hold over 5.5%. Receptor source: a human donor with advanced metastatic prostate, ovarian, gallbladder or colorectal cancer (not recorded which). This table probably holds off-target reads from a library built for another chain.

The chain links TRBV29-1 to TRBJ1-2; TRBD1 might be the D (5 bases). The ends were cut back, 3 bases at V and 3 bases at J, with 8 bases in the middle. CDR3 length: 12 amino acids. CDR1 SQVTM and CDR2 ANQGSEA come from the germline V gene. CDR3 in amino acids: CSVDSGDYGYTF. The DNA for the CDR3 is TGCAGCGTTGATTCGGGGGACTATGGCTACACCTTC.

This clonotype turned up a few times. V gene TRBV6-4 combines with J gene TRBJ2-1; D may be TRBD2 (6 bases). Trimming took 3 bases from V and 0 from J, leaving 6 bases between them. The V gene's germline CDR1 is MRHNA and CDR2 SNTAGT. The CDR3 loop spans 14 amino acids. DNA of the CDR3: TGTGCCAGCAGTGAGACTAGCTCCTACAATGAGCAGTTCTTC. Translation: CASSETSSYNEQFF.

This rearrangement joins TRBV4-3 to TRBJ1-5; D remains unclear. Germline V lookup: CDR1 LGHNA, CDR2 YSLEER. The CDR3 is 16 amino acids. Trimming took off 0 bases at V and 6 bases at J, with 15 bases between the two ends. The CDR3 bases are TGCGCCAGCAGCCAAGACGTTCGGAGGATTCTTCAGCCCCAGCATTTT. Its protein is CASSQDVRRILQPQHF.

This clonotype turned up a few times. This chain links TRBV20-1 with TRBJ2-4; D unclear. CDR3 length: 14 amino acids. V was cut by 0 bases and J by 1 base, with 7 bases left in between. Germline V gene lookup returns CDR1 DFQATT and CDR2 SNEGSKA (reference sequence). The CDR3 is CSARDQDAKNIQYF. DNA for the CDR3: TGCAGTGCTAGAGATCAGGACGCCAAAAACATTCAGTACTTC.

DNA for the CDR3: TGTGCCAGCAGCCGTCGGACTAGCGGGGGGGCCAATGAGCAGTTCTTC. Its translation is CASSRRTSGGANEQFF. V and J are TRBV7-2 and TRBJ2-1, with 15 positions matching TRBD2. The junction had 5 bases not matched to a gene; V was cut back by 5 bases and J by 6 bases. CDR3 length equals 16 residues. Germline values: CDR1 SGHTA, CDR2 FQGNSA.

This chain links TRBV28 with TRBJ2-7; D assignment may be TRBD1 or TRBD2 (5 bases each). CDR1 is MDHEN and CDR2 is SYDVKM in the germline V gene. Trimming stripped 2 bases from V and 6 bases from J, with 17 bases between. This CDR3 is built from 15 residues. CDR3 nucleotides: TGTGCCAGCAGTTTACTGAGGGGTTGGGAGTCCGAGCAGTACTTC. Its protein product is CASSLLRGWESEQYF.

This chain connects TRBV2 to TRBJ1-5; no clear D. V dropped 8 bases and J dropped 6 bases, with 14 bases sitting between them. The CDR3 runs to 13 residues. CDR1 is SNHLY and CDR2 is FYNNEI in the germline V gene. The CDR3 nucleotides are TGTGCCAGCTGTTCGTTTTTGGCTCAGCCCCAGCATTTT. This gives the protein CASCSFLAQPQHF. Combining the CDR3 with reference TRBV2 and TRBJ1-5 gives the whole variable domain EPEVTQTPSHQVTQMGQEVILRCVPISNHLYFYWYRQILGQKVEFLVSFYNNEISEKSEIFDDQFSVERPDGSNFTLKIRSTKLEDSAMYFCASCSFLAQPQHFGDGTRLSIL.

This clonotype showed up just a few times. J is TRBJ2-5 and V is TRBV20-1; 15 bases are shared with TRBD2. Germline CDR1 DFQATT, CDR2 SNEGSKA (reference sequence). CDR3 length equals 16 residues. Trimming removed 2 bases from V and 7 bases from J; junction bases left unmatched: 8. The CDR3: CSARNPKGLAGGTQYF. The CDR3 DNA is TGCAGTGCTAGAAACCCCAAGGGACTAGCGGGAGGGACCCAGTACTTC.

CDR3 residues: CASSSTGAETQYF. The CDR3 coding sequence is TGTGCCAGCAGCTCGACGGGGGCGGAGACCCAGTACTTC. The gene calls are TRBV11-2 and TRBJ2-5, with D perhaps given as TRBD1 or TRBD2 (6 bases each). From germline, CDR1 is SGHAT and CDR2 FQNNGV. The CDR3 runs 13 residues. Trimming took 4 bases from V and 5 from J, leaving 11 bases between them. Drawing the rest from reference TRBV11-2 and TRBJ2-5, the complete variable domain is EAGVAQSPRYKIIEKRQSVAFWCNPISGHATLYWYQQILGQGPKLLIQFQNNGVVDDSQLPKDRFSAERLKGVDSTLKIQPAKLEDSAVYLCASSSTGAETQYFGPGTRLLVL.

The J gene is TRBJ2-3, the V gene TRBV7-2; D might be TRBD2 (6 bases). V was trimmed by 5 bases and J by 2 bases, leaving 14 bases between them. Per the germline V gene, CDR1 is SGHTA and CDR2 is FQGNSA. The CDR3 sequence is 15 residues long. This CDR3 is CASSPTSFFTDTQYF. CDR3 DNA: TGTGCCAGCAGCCCCACTAGCTTTTTCACAGATACGCAGTATTTT.

This clonotype has just a few counts. The DNA of the CDR3 is TGTGCCAGCAGTGAGAGTCTAGCGGTTAGTGAGCAGTTCTTC. This gives the protein CASSESLAVSEQFF. The V gene is TRBV25-1, the J gene TRBJ2-1; 7 positions agree with TRBD2. The CDR3 sequence is 14 residues long. Germline CDR1 reads MGHDK; CDR2 reads SYGVNS. V lost 3 bases, J lost 9 bases, and 8 bases stayed unmatched.

In this sample, this clonotype turned up a few times. V gene TRBV6-2 or TRBV6-3 combines with J gene TRBJ2-5; 7 nucleotides match TRBD1. J was trimmed by 2 bases and V by 2 bases; bases with no gene match: 11. Germline CDR1 is MNHEY and CDR2 is SVGEGT. The CDR3 loop spans 17 amino acids. This CDR3 is CASSYASGTVGQETQYF. CDR3 nucleotides: TGTGCCAGCAGTTACGCATCTGGGACAGTCGGTCAAGAGACCCAGTACTTC.